What follows are 6 T cell receptor beta chains derived from one specimen sequenced in a study of Ad26.COV2.S vaccination and SARS-CoV-2 variants. Here immunoSEQ multiplex PCR was the method, and the copy in TCRdb shows in-frame clones only, minus some. The table includes hundreds of thousands of clones, more than 70% detected once. Stated treatment: some 20 received Ad26.COV2.S at low or high dose, single or two shots; about 5 received placebo; per-sample allocation not given. Collection of the samples took place on day 63 after the first injection of vaccine or placebo. The sequenced sample was peripheral blood, obtained in a trial of Ad26.COV2.S vaccine versus placebo. The receptors originated from a person between 18 and 59 years old who received the Ad26.COV2.S COVID-19 vaccine or a placebo.

V usage is TRBV4-3 and J usage is TRBJ2-7; D gene uncertain. Germline lookup yields CDR1 LGHNA and CDR2 YSLEER. Between the trimmed V and J ends, which lost 4 bases and 2 bases, there was a span of 21 bases. The CDR3 is 17 amino acids. The CDR3 DNA sequence: TGCGCCAGCAGCCTAGGACGGACGATCTCCGGAACCTACGAGCAGTACTTC. It is translated as CASSLGRTISGTYEQYF.

The chain combines TRBV6-2 or TRBV6-3 with TRBJ2-7, with D hard to call. The V gene lost 2 bases and the J gene lost 4 bases, with 12 bases spanning the gap. This CDR3 has 14 amino acids. The germline V gene has CDR1 MNHEY and CDR2 SVGEGT. In DNA, the CDR3 is TGTGCCAGCAGTTACGAAGAGAGGCGGTACGAGCAGTACTTC. Protein sequence: CASSYEERRYEQYF.

This chain connects TRBV30 to TRBJ2-1, with D unclear. The CDR3 sequence is 14 residues long. In germline, CDR1 is GTSNPN, CDR2 SVGIG (reference sequence). Trimming removed 0 bases from V and 6 bases from J, with 12 bases in between. The chain's CDR3 is CAWSVPVSFNEQFF. In nucleotides, the CDR3 is TGTGCCTGGAGTGTGCCAGTAAGCTTCAATGAGCAGTTCTTC.

This chain joins TRBV19 and TRBJ2-4, with a possible D match to TRBD1 (5 bases). Trimming shortened V by 4 bases and J by 7 bases, and 17 bases separated the two germline ends. Germline V gene data show CDR1 as LNHDA and CDR2 as SQIVND (reference sequence). This CDR3 has 15 residues. CDR3 nucleotides: TGTGCCAGTAGTAAAATCACAGGTTTCGGCAACATTCAGTACTTC. This codes for CASSKITGFGNIQYF.

The chain has TRBV7-9 and TRBJ1-2; D remains ambiguous. CDR1 SEHNR and CDR2 FQNEAQ come from the germline V gene (reference sequence). V shed 2 bases and J shed 8 bases, with 9 bases lying between them. The CDR3 is made up of 12 amino acids. The CDR3 reads CASSLNWEGYTF. The DNA for the CDR3 is TGTGCCAGCAGCTTAAATTGGGAGGGCTACACCTTC.

The chain joins TRBV5-4 to TRBJ2-2; D remains unclear. CDR3 length equals 12 residues. V lost 3 bases and J lost 6, with 6 bases in between. The germline CDR1 and CDR2 sequences are SGHNT and YYREEE (reference sequence). CDR3 DNA sequence: TGTGCCAGCAGCTCAATGGCCGGGGAGCTGTTTTTT. Translation gives CASSSMAGELFF.